The next 26 T cell receptor beta chains were all read from a single sample in a study of shared clonotypes between healthy human individuals. Repertoires were generated with immunoSEQ multiplex PCR, while TCRdb's copy carries only in-frame clones and drops some. The sample includes some 1 million clones, more than 65% of them seen just once. The specimen was memory CD4+ T cells sorted from blood. Subset described: CD45RA-negative fraction. The receptors originated from a man younger than 30 in good health.

V and J are TRBV4-2 and TRBJ1-3, with TRBD1 as a possible D gene (6 bases). The V gene's germline CDR1 is LGHNA and CDR2 YNFKEQ. The CDR3 runs 18 residues. The V end lost 0 bases, the J end lost 2 bases, and 17 bases lay between the germline ends. This chain's CDR3 is CASSQERVIDRPGNTIYF. CDR3 bases: TGTGCCAGCAGCCAAGAGAGGGTTATAGACAGGCCTGGAAACACCATATATTTT.

The V and J genes are TRBV6-6 and TRBJ2-2, with 8 bases that match TRBD1. The CDR3 runs to 15 residues. Trimming cost V 0 bases and J 6 bases; bases outside gene matches: 3. The V gene's germline CDR1 is MNHNY and CDR2 SVGAGI (reference sequence). The CDR3 bases are TGTGCCAGCAGTTACTCATGGACAGGGTCCGGGGAGCTGTTTTTT. It specifies CASSYSWTGSGELFF.

V usage is TRBV4-1 and J usage is TRBJ1-4, with D possibly being TRBD1 (5 bases). The germline CDR1 and CDR2 sequences are MGHRA and YSYEKL. With 7 bases removed from V and 0 bases from J, the gap between germline ends came to 12 bases. The CDR3 has 15 amino acids. The DNA of the CDR3 is TGCGCCAGCACTAGGGGACTCTCAACTAATGAAAAACTGTTTTTT. Translation: CASTRGLSTNEKLFF.

The chain combines TRBV4-2 with TRBJ1-2; no reliable D call. The CDR3 spans 16 residues. Germline loops: CDR1 LGHNA, CDR2 YNFKEQ. The V gene lost 0 bases and the J gene lost 4 bases, with 15 bases spanning the gap. In DNA, the CDR3 is TGTGCCAGCAGCCAAGATCGATCAGCGTGGTCCTATGGCTACACCTTC. Protein product: CASSQDRSAWSYGYTF.

The V and J genes are TRBV19 and TRBJ1-1; D call uncertain. This CDR3 contains 15 residues. CDR1 is LNHDA and CDR2 is SQIVND in the germline V gene (reference sequence). The V end lost 3 bases, the J end lost 0 bases, and 11 bases lay between the germline ends. The CDR3 sequence is CASSIGRDLNTEAFF. The CDR3, as DNA: TGTGCCAGTAGTATCGGGAGGGATTTGAACACTGAAGCTTTCTTT.

The chain recombines TRBV5-5 with TRBJ2-1; D is uncertain. CDR1 is SGHKS and CDR2 is YYEKEE in the germline V gene (reference sequence). V was pared by 0 bases and J by 5 bases, with 6 bases between. This CDR3 spans 13 amino acids. For the CDR3, the DNA is TGTGCCAGCAGCTTGGAAACCGACAATGAGCAGTTCTTC. It yields the protein CASSLETDNEQFF.

As to this clone: Other DNA sequences from this sample encode an identical CDR3 as well. The gene calls are TRBV6-6 and TRBJ2-1, with TRBD2 matching 7 bases. This CDR3 region has 16 residues. The V and J ends lost 4 bases and 3 bases, in that order; junction bases with no gene match: 9. The V gene's germline CDR1 is MNHNY and CDR2 SVGAGI (reference sequence). The DNA of the CDR3 is TGTGCCAGCAGTTCTGATAGCGGGCGCAGCTACAATGAGCAGTTCTTC. Translating it yields CASSSDSGRSYNEQFF.

The chain couples TRBV27 to TRBJ1-5, with 8 bases matching TRBD1. V trimming: 7 bases; J trimming: 6 bases; junction bases outside the gene matches: 5. This CDR3 has 13 residues. From germline, CDR1 is MNHEY and CDR2 SMNVEV (reference sequence). The CDR3 DNA is TGTGCCAGCAATCAGGGGGCAGGTCAGCCCCAGCATTTT. Amino acids: CASNQGAGQPQHF.

About this clone itself: Other DNA sequences of this sample code for an identical CDR3. This chain joins TRBV19 and TRBJ1-2; the match to TRBD1 covers 9 bases. V dropped 5 bases and J dropped 4; count of bases not matched to a gene: 5. Germline CDR1 LNHDA, CDR2 SQIVND (reference sequence). The CDR3 covers 14 residues. The CDR3 nucleotides read TGTGCCAGTAGTTCACAGGGGGCTGGCTATGGCTACACCTTC. This sequence encodes CASSSQGAGYGYTF.

This clone was found many times. This sequence joins TRBV29-1 and TRBJ2-7; D remains ambiguous. CDR3 size: 14 residues. The V and J ends lost 0 bases and 2 bases respectively, with 11 bases between them. Germline assignment: CDR1 SQVTM and CDR2 ANQGSEA. DNA of the CDR3: TGCAGCGTTGAAGATAACCTAATACCCTACGAGCAGTACTTC. The encoded protein is CSVEDNLIPYEQYF.

The J gene is TRBJ2-7, the V gene TRBV5-1; 10 bases are shared with TRBD2. Per germline, CDR1 SGHRS and CDR2 YFSETQ. Losses at the gene ends were 3 bases for V and 6 bases for J; bases not matched to a gene: 12. The CDR3 length is 16 residues. CDR3 protein: CASSSSGSGTRSEQYF. In DNA form, the CDR3 reads TGCGCCAGCAGCTCTAGCGGGAGTGGTACCCGCTCCGAGCAGTACTTC.

The chain's CDR3 is CASSVVLGELFF. Written as DNA, the CDR3 is TGTGCCAGCAGCGTAGTTCTCGGGGAGCTGTTTTTT. The chain combines TRBV9 with TRBJ2-2; D is unclear. With 0 bases removed from V and 7 bases from J, the gap between germline ends came to 4 bases. The CDR3 is 12 amino acids. Germline V CDR1 and CDR2: SGDLS, YYNGEE.

V is TRBV5-1 and J is TRBJ2-5; unclear D gene. Trimming took off 4 bases at V and 2 bases at J, with 9 bases between the two ends. This CDR3 region has 13 residues. Germline V gene lookup returns CDR1 SGHRS and CDR2 YFSETQ. The CDR3: CASSHDLQETQYF. CDR3 in DNA: TGCGCCAGCAGCCACGACCTACAAGAGACCCAGTACTTC.

V is TRBV30 and J is TRBJ2-7; D uncertain. V was clipped by 1 base and J by 3 bases, with 7 bases between them. Germline V CDR1 and CDR2: GTSNPN, SVGIG (reference sequence). The CDR3 spans 12 residues. CDR3 coding DNA: TGTGCCTGGAGTGCGCACGGCTACGAGCAGTACTTC. It yields the protein CAWSAHGYEQYF.

The CDR3 DNA follows: TGTGCCAGCAGTTTATATGTCAGGACTACCTACGAGCAGTACTTC. Encoded protein: CASSLYVRTTYEQYF. The chain recombines TRBV28 with TRBJ2-7; possibly TRBD2 for D (6 bases). CDR1 and CDR2 (germline): MDHEN, SYDVKM. The CDR3 is made up of 15 amino acids. The V end lost 1 base, the J end lost 2 bases, and 12 bases lay between the germline ends.

The chain combines TRBV25-1 with TRBJ2-4, with 10 nucleotides matching TRBD1. The CDR3 is 18 residues long. The germline V gene encodes CDR1 MGHDK and CDR2 SYGVNS. V shed 2 bases, J shed 8 bases, and the junction held 15 bases outside the gene matches. The CDR3 spells CASSENPGQGTGRYIQYF. The CDR3 coding sequence is TGTGCCAGCAGTGAAAATCCGGGACAGGGGACAGGAAGATACATTCAGTACTTC.

J is TRBJ1-5 and V is TRBV6-1; D remains ambiguous. Trimming cost V 2 bases and J 0 bases, with 5 bases left between them. Germline assignment: CDR1 MNHNS and CDR2 SASEGT. This CDR3 is 14 amino acids long. CDR3 region: CASSEHHSNQPQHF. DNA for the CDR3: TGTGCCAGCAGTGAACACCATAGCAATCAGCCCCAGCATTTT.

The rearrangement uses TRBV30 and TRBJ1-1, with D perhaps matching TRBD1 (6 bases). Germline loops: CDR1 GTSNPN, CDR2 SVGIG (reference sequence). Trimming left V 0 bases short and J 4 bases short, with 9 bases between. The CDR3 runs to 13 residues. For the CDR3, the DNA is TGTGCCTGGAGTGTAACAGGGCCCACTGAAGCTTTCTTT. Protein: CAWSVTGPTEAFF.

The chain combines TRBV18 with TRBJ1-4; D is unclear. Germline loops: CDR1 KGHSH, CDR2 LQKENI. Trimming left V 6 bases short and J 7 bases short, with 18 bases between. The CDR3 totals 15 residues. CDR3 region: CASSPKGLVGEKLFF. In DNA form, the CDR3 reads TGTGCCAGCTCCCCGAAGGGCCTCGTGGGTGAAAAACTGTTTTTT.

The chain carries TRBV7-2 and TRBJ2-5; 12 positions match TRBD1. Looked up from germline, CDR1 is SGHTA and CDR2 is FQGNSA. The trim removed 4 bases at V and 5 bases at J, leaving 5 bases unmatched. The CDR3 spans 15 residues. CDR3 DNA: TGTGCCAGCAGCTCGGGACAGGGGGCACAGGAGACCCAGTACTTC. It codes for CASSSGQGAQETQYF. Full variable domain (missing parts from reference TRBV7-2 and TRBJ2-5): GAGVSQSPSNKVTEKGKDVELRCDPISGHTALYWYRQSLGQGLEFLIYFQGNSAPDKSGLPSDRFSAERTGGSVSTLTIQRTQQEDSAVYLCASSSGQGAQETQYFGPGTRLLVL.

The chain uses TRBV2 and TRBJ2-1; D is undetermined. Germline V gene data show CDR1 as SNHLY and CDR2 as FYNNEI. The V end was cut by 7 bases, the J end by 4 bases, with 11 bases between. This CDR3 contains 13 residues. The DNA of the CDR3 is TGTGCCAGCACGGCAGATCGATACAATGAGCAGTTCTTC. Translation gives CASTADRYNEQFF.

The chain joins TRBV6-1 to TRBJ2-7; D not resolved. In germline, CDR1 is MNHNS, CDR2 SASEGT. The length of the CDR3 is 12 residues. V lost 6 bases to trimming and J lost 2 bases, with 8 bases between them. The CDR3 nucleotides are TGTGCCAGCAGGGCGAACCCCTACGAGCAGTACTTC. Translated: CASRANPYEQYF.

CDR3 sequence: CASSSLVLDTEAFF. In DNA, the CDR3 is TGTGCCAGCTCATCCTTAGTCTTGGACACTGAAGCTTTCTTT. The chain couples TRBV18 to TRBJ1-1; D not resolved. The length of the CDR3 is 14 residues. The V end was cut by 5 bases, the J end by 3 bases, with 13 bases between. CDR1 KGHSH and CDR2 LQKENI come from the germline V gene. The full variable domain, its missing parts supplied by reference TRBV18 and TRBJ1-1, is NAGVMQNPRHLVRRRGQEARLRCSPMKGHSHVYWYRQLPEEGLKFMVYLQKENIIDESGMPKERFSAEFPKEGPSILRIQQVVRGDSAAYFCASSSLVLDTEAFFGQGTRLTVV.

Only one count was recorded for this clone. The genes are TRBV14 and TRBJ1-1; D gene uncertain. Trimming took off 3 bases at V and 5 bases at J, with 13 bases between the two ends. The CDR3 covers 14 residues. Per germline, CDR1 SGHDN and CDR2 FVKESK. The CDR3 spells CASSQRVKWTEAFF. The CDR3, as DNA: TGTGCCAGCAGCCAGAGAGTTAAGTGGACTGAAGCTTTCTTT.

In this sample, this clone turned up once. The chain couples TRBV11-2 to TRBJ2-2; D may correspond to TRBD1 or TRBD2 (5 bases each). Germline CDR1 and CDR2: SGHAT and FQNNGV. The CDR3 has 15 amino acids. The germline V and J ends were trimmed by 2 bases and 6 bases, with 13 bases remaining between them. CDR3 amino acids: CASSLILMGAGELFF. The CDR3 DNA follows: TGTGCCAGCAGCTTAATTCTGATGGGGGCCGGGGAGCTGTTTTTT.

J is TRBJ2-7 and V is TRBV28; 8 bases are a match to TRBD2. V dropped 4 bases and J dropped 5; count of bases not matched to a gene: 10. CDR1 is MDHEN and CDR2 is SYDVKM in the germline V gene. CDR3 size: 15 residues. CDR3 in DNA: TGTGCCAGCAGTTCGCATAGCGGGAAGTCCGACGAGCAGTACTTC. As protein: CASSSHSGKSDEQYF.